This T cell receptor (beta chain) is from a study of T cell responses to AZD1222 COVID-19 vaccine. CDR3 length equals 13 residues. Trimming shortened V by 3 bases and J by 5 bases, and 6 bases separated the two germline ends. CDR1 is SGHRS, CDR2 YFSETQ, per germline. The table came from immunoSEQ multiplex PCR; TCRdb's copy has only in-frame clones and leaves some out. The sample lists some 150,000 clones; over 75% were seen once. This chain uses TRBV5-1 with TRBJ1-6; D ambiguous. The input for sequencing was peripheral blood, taken 28 days after the second AZD1222 dose. This sequence originates from an adult who received the AZD1222 COVID-19 vaccine. Here the CDR3 DNA reads TGCGCCAGCAGCTCCGGGGATAATTCACCCCTCCACTTT. This sequence encodes CASSSGDNSPLHF.